This entry describes one TCR beta chain. This specimen belongs to a study of T cell changes during pregnancy in multiple sclerosis. Sequencing used immunoSEQ multiplex PCR; TCRdb keeps in-frame clones, though not all of them. This sample yields 66,000 or so clones, of which over 75% are seen a single time; about 5.8% belongs to the top ten. Losses at the gene ends were 3 bases for V and 0 bases for J; bases not matched to a gene: 7. The CDR3 loop spans 17 amino acids. Looked up from germline, CDR1 is SNHLY and CDR2 is FYNNEI. The input for sequencing was CD8+ T cells from peripheral blood mononuclear cells, taken before pregnancy. This chain links TRBV2 with TRBJ2-5; 10 bases line up with TRBD2. This receptor was identified in a female donor with multiple sclerosis, enrolled in a pregnancy study. CDR3 in DNA: TGTGCCAGCAGTGAGCGACTAGCGGGTTCGTACCAAGAGACCCAGTACTTC. It encodes CASSERLAGSYQETQYF.